This TCR beta chain came from a study of CD8+ T cells in alopecia areata. Study-level information: Each day, treated patients took oral tofacitinib twice, at 5 to 10 mg per dose. The study gave tofacitinib for 6 to 18 months, then 6 months off drug.

Those with alopecia areata gave lesional scalp punch biopsies and peripheral blood. Extraction of RNA preceded its reverse transcription into cDNA, which served as the sequencing template. Sequenced by immunoSEQ multiplex PCR; TCRdb stores in-frame clones only, minus some. The profile covers over 100,000 clones, with 49% appearing a single time and about 19% taken by the ten largest. Germline CDR1 and CDR2: SGHRS and YFSETQ. V shed 1 base and J shed 2 bases, with 6 bases lying between them. CDR3 size: 13 residues. This chain links TRBV5-1 with TRBJ2-5, with D tentatively TRBD2 (5 bases). Source: CD8+ T cells sorted from blood, taken at week 0. This clonotype was obtained from a human donor with alopecia areata. The CDR3 protein is CASSLRLQETQYF. CDR3 nucleotides: TGCGCCAGCAGCTTGAGACTACAAGAGACCCAGTACTTC.